This T cell receptor (beta chain) was sequenced during a study of CD8+ T cells in alopecia areata. Background on the study: Scoring of severity for treated patients was based on percentage of affected scalp area. Findings of the study overall: During tofacitinib treatment, many expanded lesional clones remained in scalp and blood. Greater clonality was observed in lesional scalp samples, especially alopecia totalis/universalis, versus normal scalp.

V lost 4 bases, J lost 10 bases, and 2 bases stayed unmatched. Germline CDR1 MNHNY, CDR2 SVGAGI (reference sequence). This CDR3 is built from 11 residues. The treatment here: oral pan-JAK inhibitor, 5-10 mg twice daily. Punch biopsies of lesional scalp, plus peripheral blood, were taken from alopecia areata patients. As for this clone: What it binds is not known.

Investigators isolated RNA and reverse transcribed it into cDNA to act as the sequencing template. The table came from immunoSEQ multiplex PCR; TCRdb's copy has only in-frame clones and leaves some out. This sample yields 150,000 to 200,000 clones, of which nearly 60% are seen a single time; roughly 5.8% belongs to the top ten. The sequencing here drew on CD4+ T cells sorted from blood, taken at week 24, from a patient treated with tofacitinib. The TCR comes from a human donor with alopecia areata. The gene calls are TRBV6-6 and TRBJ1-1; 8 positions match TRBD1. CDR3 amino acids: CASSSTGAAFF. The CDR3 nucleotides are TGTGCCAGCAGTTCGACAGGGGCAGCTTTCTTT.